This T cell receptor (beta chain) derives from a study of T cell responses to AZD1222 COVID-19 vaccine. Study-wide context: Some second doses came at about 4 weeks and others at about 12 weeks; these were pooled.

Study conclusions and caveats: Baseline seropositivity occurred in only a handful of AZD1222 recipients. Clonal diversity was possibly underestimated; the donors were predominantly white British and more often female. Nearly half of the spike-specific TCRs reportedly recognize variant regions that carry no mutations.

Regarding this clone: Its antigen remains unidentified.

Sequencing used immunoSEQ multiplex PCR; TCRdb keeps in-frame clones, though not all of them. The sample contains around 180,000 clones, approximately 90% of which appear only once. The germline CDR1 and CDR2 sequences are GTSNPN and SVGIG (reference sequence). J was trimmed by 7 bases and V by 3 bases; bases with no gene match: 8. The CDR3 spans 15 residues. The sequencing here drew on peripheral blood, taken on day 0 of AZD1222 vaccination. This receptor was obtained from an adult in good health. The gene calls are TRBV30 and TRBJ1-6; 8 nucleotides match TRBD1. The CDR3 DNA follows: TGTGCCTGGAGAGGCAGGGGGCAAAGGAATTCACCCCTCCACTTT. Protein sequence: CAWRGRGQRNSPLHF.